These T cell receptor beta chains were read from a single sample in a study of blood T cell repertoires in COVID-19. Generated by immunoSEQ multiplex PCR, the TCRdb table keeps only in-frame clones and is missing some. Here the sample spans about 250,000 clones, roughly 86% being singletons. The specimen was peripheral blood. The receptor source for this set is a woman at least 80 years old with COVID-19, enrolled during active disease. Both conserved end residues are part of each CDR3. Size values are once, few and many counts, or a class for expanded clones, and some rows have none.

clone_size j_call v_call cdr3_aa
NA TRBJ1-1 TRBV11-3 CASSLYLNTEAFF
NA TRBJ1-4 TRBV6-5 CASRLQGQANEKLFF
NA TRBJ1-2 TRBV5-4 CASSAQGGGNYGYTF
NA TRBJ1-2 TRBV29-1 CSSSLGDNGYTF
NA TRBJ1-2 TRBV10-3 CATGTENLFGYTF
NA TRBJ2-5 TRBV19 CASSIWKGKAETQYF
NA TRBJ1-4 TRBV7-2 CASSPMTADKEKLFF
NA TRBJ2-2 TRBV5-1 CASSPTGGKNTGELFF
NA TRBJ2-2 TRBV27 CASSRTGGAPTGELFF
once TRBJ2-7 TRBV29-1 CSATAGSEQYF
NA TRBJ1-2 TRBV29-1 CSVGRDGYTF
NA TRBJ1-2 TRBV6-5 CASSYSGYGYTF
few TRBJ2-7 TRBV7-2 CASSFLTEQYF
NA TRBJ1-2 TRBV28 CASSSQGGYTF